This TCR beta chain was recovered during a study of CD8+ T cells in alopecia areata. General study findings and limits: Across lesional scalp, and particularly alopecia totalis/universalis, clonality surpassed that of normal scalp.

A remark on this clone: The antigen is not known.

Sequencing relied on a cDNA template that was reverse transcribed from extracted RNA. The repertoire was sequenced with immunoSEQ multiplex PCR; TCRdb's copy has only in-frame clones and lacks some. Among more than 75,000 clones, roughly two fifths were seen once, and the ten largest hold approximately 1.2%. Researchers took lesional scalp punch biopsies and peripheral blood from people who were alopecia areata patients. The CDR3 length is 15 residues. Germline V lookup: CDR1 SGHRS, CDR2 YFSETQ. V lost 0 bases to trimming and J lost 0 bases, with 4 bases between them. The rearrangement links TRBV5-1 to TRBJ2-6; D is unclear. The sample comprised CD4+ T cells sorted from blood. This receptor was obtained from a human donor with alopecia areata. CDR3 sequence reads: CASSLAGSGANVLTF. The CDR3 DNA sequence: TGCGCCAGCAGCTTGGCTGGCTCTGGGGCCAACGTCCTGACTTTC.